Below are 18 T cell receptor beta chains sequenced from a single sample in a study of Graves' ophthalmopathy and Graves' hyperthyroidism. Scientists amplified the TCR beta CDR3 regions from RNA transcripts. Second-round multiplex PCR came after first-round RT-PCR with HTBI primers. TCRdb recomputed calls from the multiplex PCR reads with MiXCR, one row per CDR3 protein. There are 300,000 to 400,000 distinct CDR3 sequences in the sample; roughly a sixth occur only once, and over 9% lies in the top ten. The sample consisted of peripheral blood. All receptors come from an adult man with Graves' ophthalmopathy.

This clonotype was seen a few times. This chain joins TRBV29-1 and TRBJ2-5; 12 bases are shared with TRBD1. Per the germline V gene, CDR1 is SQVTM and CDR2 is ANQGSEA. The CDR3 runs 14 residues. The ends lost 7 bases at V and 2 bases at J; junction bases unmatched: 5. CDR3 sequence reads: CSGGDRGRQETQYF. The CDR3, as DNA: TGCAGCGGTGGGGACAGGGGGCGACAAGAGACCCAGTACTTC.

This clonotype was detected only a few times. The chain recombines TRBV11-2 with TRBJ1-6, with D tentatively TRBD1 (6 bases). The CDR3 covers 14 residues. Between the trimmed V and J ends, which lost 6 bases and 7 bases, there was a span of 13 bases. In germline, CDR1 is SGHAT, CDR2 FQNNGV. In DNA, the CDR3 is TGTGCCAGCAGGACGGCAGGGGAGAATTCACCCCTCCACTTT. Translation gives CASRTAGENSPLHF.

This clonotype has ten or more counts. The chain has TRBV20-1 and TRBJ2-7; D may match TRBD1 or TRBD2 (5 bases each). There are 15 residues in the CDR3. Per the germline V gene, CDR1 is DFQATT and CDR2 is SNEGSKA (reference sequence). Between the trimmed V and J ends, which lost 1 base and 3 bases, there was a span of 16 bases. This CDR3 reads CSARGGSRAYYEQYF. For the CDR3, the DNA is TGCAGTGCTAGAGGGGGGTCGAGGGCTTACTACGAGCAGTACTTC.

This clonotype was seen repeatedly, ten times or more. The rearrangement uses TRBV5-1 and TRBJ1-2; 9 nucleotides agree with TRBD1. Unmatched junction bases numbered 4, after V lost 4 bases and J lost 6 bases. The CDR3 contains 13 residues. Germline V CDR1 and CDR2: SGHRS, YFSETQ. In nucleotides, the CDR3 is TGCGCCAGCAGCCGACAGGGGGTGGATGGCTACACCTTC. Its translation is CASSRQGVDGYTF.

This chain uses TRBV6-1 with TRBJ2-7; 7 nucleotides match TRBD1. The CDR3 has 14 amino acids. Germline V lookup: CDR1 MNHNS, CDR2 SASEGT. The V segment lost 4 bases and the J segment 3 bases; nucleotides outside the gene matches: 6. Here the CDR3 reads CASSGFDRDYEQYF. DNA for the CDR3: TGTGCCAGCAGTGGATTCGACAGGGACTACGAGCAGTACTTC.

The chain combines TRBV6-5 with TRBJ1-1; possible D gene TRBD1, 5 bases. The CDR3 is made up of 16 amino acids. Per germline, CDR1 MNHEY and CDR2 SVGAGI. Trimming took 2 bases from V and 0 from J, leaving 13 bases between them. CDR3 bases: TGTGCCAGCAGTTACAGCGCCTGGACACTGAACACTGAAGCTTTCTTT. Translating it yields CASSYSAWTLNTEAFF.

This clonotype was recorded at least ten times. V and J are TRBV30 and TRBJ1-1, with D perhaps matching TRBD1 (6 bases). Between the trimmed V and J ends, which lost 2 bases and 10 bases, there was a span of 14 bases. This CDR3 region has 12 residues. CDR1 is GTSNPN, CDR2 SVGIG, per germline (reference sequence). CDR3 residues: CAWSPLGGRAFF. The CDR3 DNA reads TGTGCCTGGAGTCCCTTAGGGGGGCGAGCTTTCTTT.

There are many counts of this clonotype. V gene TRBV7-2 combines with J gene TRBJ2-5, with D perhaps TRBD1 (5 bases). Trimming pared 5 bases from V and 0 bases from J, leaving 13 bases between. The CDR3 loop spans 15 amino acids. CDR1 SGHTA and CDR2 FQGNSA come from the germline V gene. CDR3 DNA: TGTGCCAGCAGCGCAGACTCAGGGTACCAAGAGACCCAGTACTTC. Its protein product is CASSADSGYQETQYF.

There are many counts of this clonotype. The CDR3 bases are TGTGCCAGCAGCTTCCCGGACAGGGGGTCTAAAGAGACCCAGTACTTC. Translation: CASSFPDRGSKETQYF. This chain joins TRBV11-2 and TRBJ2-5; 10 bases line up with TRBD1. Germline trimming cut 3 bases from V and 3 bases from J; bases unmatched to any gene: 7. Germline values: CDR1 SGHAT, CDR2 FQNNGV. This CDR3 is built from 16 residues.

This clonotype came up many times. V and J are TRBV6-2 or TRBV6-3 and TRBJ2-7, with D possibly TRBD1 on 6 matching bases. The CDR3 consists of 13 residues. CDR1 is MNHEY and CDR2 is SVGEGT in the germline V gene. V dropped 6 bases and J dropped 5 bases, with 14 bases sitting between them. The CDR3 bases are TGTGCCAGCAGATATATGGGACACAACGAGCAGTACTTC. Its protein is CASRYMGHNEQYF.

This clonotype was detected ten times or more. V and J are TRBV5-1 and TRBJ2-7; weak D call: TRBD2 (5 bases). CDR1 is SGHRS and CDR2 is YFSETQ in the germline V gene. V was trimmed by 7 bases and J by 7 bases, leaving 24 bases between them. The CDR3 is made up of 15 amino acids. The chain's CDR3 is CASGMAPTTALEQYF. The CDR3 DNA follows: TGCGCCAGCGGAATGGCCCCGACTACCGCTTTGGAGCAGTACTTC.

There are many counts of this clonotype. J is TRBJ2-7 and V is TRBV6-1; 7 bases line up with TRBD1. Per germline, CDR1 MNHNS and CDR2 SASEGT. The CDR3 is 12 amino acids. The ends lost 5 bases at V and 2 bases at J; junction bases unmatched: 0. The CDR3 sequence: CASSQGAYEQYF. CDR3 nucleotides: TGTGCCAGCAGTCAGGGGGCCTACGAGCAGTACTTC.

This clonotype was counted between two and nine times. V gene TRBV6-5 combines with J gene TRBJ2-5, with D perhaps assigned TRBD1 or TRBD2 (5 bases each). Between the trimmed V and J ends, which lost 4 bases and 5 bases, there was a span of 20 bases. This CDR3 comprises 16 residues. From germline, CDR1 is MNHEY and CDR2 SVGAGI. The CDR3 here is CASSFKGTQRAETQYF. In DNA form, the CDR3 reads TGTGCCAGCAGTTTCAAGGGGACCCAACGGGCGGAGACCCAGTACTTC.

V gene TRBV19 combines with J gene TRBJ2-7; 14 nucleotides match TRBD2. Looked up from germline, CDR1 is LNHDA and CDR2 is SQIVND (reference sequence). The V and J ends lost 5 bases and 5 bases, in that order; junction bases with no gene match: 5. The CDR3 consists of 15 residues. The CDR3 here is CASSQGLAGVDEQYF. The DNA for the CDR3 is TGTGCCAGTAGTCAGGGACTAGCGGGAGTGGACGAGCAGTACTTC.

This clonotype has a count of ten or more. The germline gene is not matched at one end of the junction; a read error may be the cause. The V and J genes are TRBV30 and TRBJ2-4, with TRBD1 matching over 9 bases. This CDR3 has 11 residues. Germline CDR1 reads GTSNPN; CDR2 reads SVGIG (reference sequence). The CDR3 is CAWSSRDRVDF. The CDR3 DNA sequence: TGTGCCTGGAGTTCCCGGGACAGGGTTGACTTC.

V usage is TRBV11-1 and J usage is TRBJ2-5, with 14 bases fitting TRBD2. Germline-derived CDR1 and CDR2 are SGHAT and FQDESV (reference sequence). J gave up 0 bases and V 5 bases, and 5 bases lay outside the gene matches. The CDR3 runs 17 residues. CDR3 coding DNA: TGTGCCAGCAGCCGAGGGACTAGCGGGGGCTACCAAGAGACCCAGTACTTC. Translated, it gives CASSRGTSGGYQETQYF.

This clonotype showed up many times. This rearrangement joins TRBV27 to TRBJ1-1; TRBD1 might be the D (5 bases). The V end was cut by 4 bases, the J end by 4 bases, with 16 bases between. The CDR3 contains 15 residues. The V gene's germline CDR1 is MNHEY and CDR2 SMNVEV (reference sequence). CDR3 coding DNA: TGTGCCAGCAGTTCAGGGACGGTTATGGGCACTGAAGCTTTCTTT. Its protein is CASSSGTVMGTEAFF.

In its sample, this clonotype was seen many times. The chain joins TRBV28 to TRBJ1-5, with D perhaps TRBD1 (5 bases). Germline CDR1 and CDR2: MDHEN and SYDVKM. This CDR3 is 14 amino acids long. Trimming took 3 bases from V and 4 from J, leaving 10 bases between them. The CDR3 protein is CASSLGRGNQPQHF. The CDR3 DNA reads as TGTGCCAGCAGTTTGGGACGGGGGAATCAGCCCCAGCATTTT.